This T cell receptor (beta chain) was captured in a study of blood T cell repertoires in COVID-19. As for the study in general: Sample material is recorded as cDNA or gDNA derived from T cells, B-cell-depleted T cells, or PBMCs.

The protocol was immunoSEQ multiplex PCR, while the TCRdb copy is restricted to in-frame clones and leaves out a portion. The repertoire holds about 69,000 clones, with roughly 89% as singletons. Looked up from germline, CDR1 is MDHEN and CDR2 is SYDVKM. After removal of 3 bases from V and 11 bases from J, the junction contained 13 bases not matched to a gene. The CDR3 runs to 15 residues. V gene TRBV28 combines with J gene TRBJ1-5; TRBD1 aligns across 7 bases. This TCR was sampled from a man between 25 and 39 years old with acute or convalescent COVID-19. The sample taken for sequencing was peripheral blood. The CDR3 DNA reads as TGTGCCAGCAGTTTTAATAGGGGTCCTCAGGGGGCCCAGCATTTT. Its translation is CASSFNRGPQGAQHF.